This T cell receptor beta chain was obtained from a study of blood T cell repertoires in COVID-19. Enrolled through a virtual design, the participants were between roughly 18 and 100 years of age and came from under 30 US areas. Clinical history as reported by participants underpinned cohort assignment. The assay was immunoSEQ multiplex PCR, and TCRdb's table has in-frame clones only and misses some. The sample carries hundreds of thousands of clones, roughly 87% recorded once. The receptor was derived from a woman in her twenties or thirties who had recovered from COVID-19. Sequences were obtained from PBMCs or T cells enriched from blood (not recorded which).

For the CDR3, the DNA is TGTGCCACCCGCGAAGCGGGGGGGACTTACAATGAGCAGTTCTTC. Translation: CATREAGGTYNEQFF. The J gene is TRBJ2-1, the V gene TRBV10-3; 10 positions match TRBD2. The germline gives CDR1 ENHRY, CDR2 SYGVKD. V lost 10 bases, J lost 4 bases, and 10 bases stayed unmatched. CDR3 length: 15 residues.